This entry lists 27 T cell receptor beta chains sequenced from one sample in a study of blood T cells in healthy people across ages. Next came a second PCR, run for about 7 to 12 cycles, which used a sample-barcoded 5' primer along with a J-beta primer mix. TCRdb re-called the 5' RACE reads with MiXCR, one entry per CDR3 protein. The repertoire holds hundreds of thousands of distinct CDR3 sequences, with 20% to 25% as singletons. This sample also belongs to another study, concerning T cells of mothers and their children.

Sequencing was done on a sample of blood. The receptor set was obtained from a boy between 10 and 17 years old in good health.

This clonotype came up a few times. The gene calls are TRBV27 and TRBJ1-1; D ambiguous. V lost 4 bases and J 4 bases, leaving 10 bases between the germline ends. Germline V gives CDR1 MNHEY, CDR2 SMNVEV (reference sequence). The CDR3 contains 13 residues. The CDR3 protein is CASSSGEGTEAFF. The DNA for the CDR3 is TGTGCCAGCAGTTCGGGAGAAGGCACTGAAGCTTTCTTT.

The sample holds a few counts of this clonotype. CDR3 amino acids: CASSPRLAGVIAGEQYF. The CDR3 region has the DNA TGTGCCAGCAGTCCACGACTAGCGGGAGTAATAGCTGGGGAGCAGTACTTC. The chain carries TRBV27 and TRBJ2-7, with 12 positions matching TRBD2. The junction had 15 bases not matched to a gene; V was cut back by 5 bases and J by 7 bases. Germline lookup yields CDR1 MNHEY and CDR2 SMNVEV (reference sequence). This CDR3 comprises 17 residues.

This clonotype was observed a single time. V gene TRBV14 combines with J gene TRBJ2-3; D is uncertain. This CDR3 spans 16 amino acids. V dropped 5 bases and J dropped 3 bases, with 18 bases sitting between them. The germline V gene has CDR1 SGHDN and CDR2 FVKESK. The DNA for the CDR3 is TGTGCCAGCAGCTCCTTTACGACCCTAAGGACAGATACGCAGTATTTT. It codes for CASSSFTTLRTDTQYF.

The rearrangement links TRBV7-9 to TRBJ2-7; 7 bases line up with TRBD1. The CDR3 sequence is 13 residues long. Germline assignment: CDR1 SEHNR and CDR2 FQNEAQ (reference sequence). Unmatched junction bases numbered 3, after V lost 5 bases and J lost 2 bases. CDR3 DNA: TGTGCCAGCAGCCAGGGGGTGACCTACGAGCAGTACTTC. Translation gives CASSQGVTYEQYF. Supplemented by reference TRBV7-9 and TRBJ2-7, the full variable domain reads DTGVSQNPRHKITKRGQNVTFRCDPISEHNRLYWYRQTLGQGPEFLTYFQNEAQLEKSRLLSDRFSAERPKGSFSTLEIQRTEQGDSAMYLCASSQGVTYEQYFGPGTRLTVT.

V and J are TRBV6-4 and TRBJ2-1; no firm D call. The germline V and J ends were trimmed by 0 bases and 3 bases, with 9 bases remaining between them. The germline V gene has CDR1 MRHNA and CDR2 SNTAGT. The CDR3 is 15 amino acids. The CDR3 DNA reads TGTGCCAGCAGTGACTCGAAACACGGCTACAATGAGCAGTTCTTC. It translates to CASSDSKHGYNEQFF.

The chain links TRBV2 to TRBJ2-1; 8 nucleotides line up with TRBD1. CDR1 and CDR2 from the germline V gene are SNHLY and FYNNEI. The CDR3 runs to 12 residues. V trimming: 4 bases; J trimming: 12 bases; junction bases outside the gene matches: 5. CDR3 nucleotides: TGTGCCAGCAGTGTAGGGGACAGGCCGCAGTTCTTC. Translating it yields CASSVGDRPQFF.

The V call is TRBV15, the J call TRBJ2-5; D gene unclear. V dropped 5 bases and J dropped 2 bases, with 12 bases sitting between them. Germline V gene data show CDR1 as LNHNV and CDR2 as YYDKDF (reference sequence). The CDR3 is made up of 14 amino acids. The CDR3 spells CATSVSRLQETQYF. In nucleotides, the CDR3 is TGTGCCACCAGCGTGTCGCGACTGCAAGAGACCCAGTACTTC. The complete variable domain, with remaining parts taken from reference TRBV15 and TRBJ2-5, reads DAMVIQNPRYQVTQFGKPVTLSCSQTLNHNVMYWYQQKSSQAPKLLFHYYDKDFNNEADTPDNFQSRRPNTSFCFLDIRSPGLGDTAMYLCATSVSRLQETQYFGPGTRLLVL.

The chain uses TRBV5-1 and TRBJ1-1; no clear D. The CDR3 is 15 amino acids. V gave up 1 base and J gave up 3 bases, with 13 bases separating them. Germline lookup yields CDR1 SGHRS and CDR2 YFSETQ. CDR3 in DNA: TGCGCCAGCAGCTTGCCGCGGGCCTCGGACACTGAAGCTTTCTTT. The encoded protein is CASSLPRASDTEAFF.

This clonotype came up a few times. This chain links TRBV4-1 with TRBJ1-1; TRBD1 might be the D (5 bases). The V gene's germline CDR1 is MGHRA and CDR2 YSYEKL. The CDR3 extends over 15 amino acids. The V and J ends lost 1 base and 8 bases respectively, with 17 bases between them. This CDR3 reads CASSQVATVKAEAFF. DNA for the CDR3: TGCGCCAGCAGCCAAGTCGCGACAGTGAAGGCCGAAGCTTTCTTT.

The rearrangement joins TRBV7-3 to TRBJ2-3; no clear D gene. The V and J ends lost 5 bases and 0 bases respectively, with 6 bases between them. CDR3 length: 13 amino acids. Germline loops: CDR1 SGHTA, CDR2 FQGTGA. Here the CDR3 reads CASSRISTDTQYF. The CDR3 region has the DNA TGTGCCAGCAGCCGGATTAGCACAGATACGCAGTATTTT.

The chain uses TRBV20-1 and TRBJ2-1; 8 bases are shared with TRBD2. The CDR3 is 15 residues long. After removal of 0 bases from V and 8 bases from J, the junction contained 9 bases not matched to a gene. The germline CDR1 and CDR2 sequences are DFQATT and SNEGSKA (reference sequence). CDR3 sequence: CSARDLRGGLYEQFF. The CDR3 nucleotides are TGCAGTGCTAGAGATTTACGGGGGGGCCTCTATGAGCAGTTCTTC.

The CDR3, as DNA: TGTGCCAGCAGAAGTCGGGGACAGGGGCGAGAGACCCAGTACTTC. It encodes CASRSRGQGRETQYF. V usage is TRBV28 and J usage is TRBJ2-5; 10 nucleotides align to TRBD1. Germline CDR1 reads MDHEN; CDR2 reads SYDVKM. The V gene end was trimmed by 6 bases and the J gene end by 4 bases; junction bases not matched to a gene: 8. This CDR3 has 15 amino acids.

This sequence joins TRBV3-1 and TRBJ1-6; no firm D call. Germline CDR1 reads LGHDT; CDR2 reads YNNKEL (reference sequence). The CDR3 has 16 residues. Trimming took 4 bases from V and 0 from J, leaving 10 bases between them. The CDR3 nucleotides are TGTGCCAGCAGCCCCATGGGGAGCTCCTATAATTCACCCCTCCACTTT. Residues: CASSPMGSSYNSPLHF.

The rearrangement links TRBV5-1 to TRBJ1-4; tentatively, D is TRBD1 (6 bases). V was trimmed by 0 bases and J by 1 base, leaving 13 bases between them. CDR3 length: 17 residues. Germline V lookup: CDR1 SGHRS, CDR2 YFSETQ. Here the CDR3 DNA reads TGCGCCAGCAGCTTGGCGGCAGGGGTAGGAACTAATGAAAAACTGTTTTTT. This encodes CASSLAAGVGTNEKLFF.

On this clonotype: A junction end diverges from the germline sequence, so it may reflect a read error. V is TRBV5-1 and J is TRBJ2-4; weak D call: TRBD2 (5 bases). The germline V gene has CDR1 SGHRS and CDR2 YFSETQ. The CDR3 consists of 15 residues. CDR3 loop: CASSFGVLAKSIQYF. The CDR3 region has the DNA TGCGCCAGCAGCTTTGGGGTCCTAGCCAAAAGCATTCAGTACTTC.

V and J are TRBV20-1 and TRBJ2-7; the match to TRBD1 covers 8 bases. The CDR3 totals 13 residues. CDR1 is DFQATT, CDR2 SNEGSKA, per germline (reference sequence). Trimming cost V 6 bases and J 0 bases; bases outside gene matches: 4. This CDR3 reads CSALQGVSYEQYF. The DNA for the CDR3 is TGCAGTGCGCTACAGGGGGTCTCCTACGAGCAGTACTTC.

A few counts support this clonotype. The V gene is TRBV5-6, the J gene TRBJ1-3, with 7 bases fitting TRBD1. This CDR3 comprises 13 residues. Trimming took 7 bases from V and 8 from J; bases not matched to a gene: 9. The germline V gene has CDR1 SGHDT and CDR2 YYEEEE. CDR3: CASWSRGVDTIYF. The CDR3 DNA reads TGTGCCAGCTGGAGCAGGGGGGTCGACACCATATATTTT.

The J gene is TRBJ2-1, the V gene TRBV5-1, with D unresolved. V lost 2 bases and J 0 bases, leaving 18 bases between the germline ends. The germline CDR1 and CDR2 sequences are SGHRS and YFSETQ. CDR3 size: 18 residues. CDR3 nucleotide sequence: TGCGCCAGCAGCTTTCTTGGGTTGGGCAGCCGCTCCTACAATGAGCAGTTCTTC. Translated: CASSFLGLGSRSYNEQFF.

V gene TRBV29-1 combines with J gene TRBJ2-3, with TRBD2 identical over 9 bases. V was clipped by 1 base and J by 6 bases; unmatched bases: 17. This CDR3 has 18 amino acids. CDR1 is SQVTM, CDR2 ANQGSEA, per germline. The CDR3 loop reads CSVEVWPAGGDFTDTQYF. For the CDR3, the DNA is TGCAGCGTTGAAGTCTGGCCTGCGGGAGGGGATTTTACGGATACGCAGTATTTT.

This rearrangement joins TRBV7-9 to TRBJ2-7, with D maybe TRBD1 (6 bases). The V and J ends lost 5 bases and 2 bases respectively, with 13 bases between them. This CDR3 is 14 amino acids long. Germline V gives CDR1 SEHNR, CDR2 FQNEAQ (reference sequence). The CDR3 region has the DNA TGTGCCAGCAGCCCCACAGGGATTCCCTACGAGCAGTACTTC. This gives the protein CASSPTGIPYEQYF.

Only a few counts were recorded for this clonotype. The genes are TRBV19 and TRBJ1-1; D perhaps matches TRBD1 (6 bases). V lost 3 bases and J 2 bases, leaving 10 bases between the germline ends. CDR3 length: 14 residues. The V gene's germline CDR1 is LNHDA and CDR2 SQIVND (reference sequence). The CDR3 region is CASSIRGTNTEAFF. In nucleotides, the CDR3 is TGTGCCAGTAGTATTAGGGGGACTAACACTGAAGCTTTCTTT.

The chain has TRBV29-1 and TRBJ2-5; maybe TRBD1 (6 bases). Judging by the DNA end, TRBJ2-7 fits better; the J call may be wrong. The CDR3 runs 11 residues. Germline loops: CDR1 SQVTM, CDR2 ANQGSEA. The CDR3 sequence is CSASRGDEQYF. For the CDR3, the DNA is TGCAGCGCCAGCAGGGGAGACGAGCAGTACTTC.

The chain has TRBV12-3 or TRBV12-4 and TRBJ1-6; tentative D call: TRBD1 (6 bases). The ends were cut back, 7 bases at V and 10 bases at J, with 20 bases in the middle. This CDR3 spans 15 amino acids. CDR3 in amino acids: CASTTEGGGYSPLHF. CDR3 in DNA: TGTGCCAGCACCACGGAGGGGGGTGGTTACTCACCCCTCCACTTT.

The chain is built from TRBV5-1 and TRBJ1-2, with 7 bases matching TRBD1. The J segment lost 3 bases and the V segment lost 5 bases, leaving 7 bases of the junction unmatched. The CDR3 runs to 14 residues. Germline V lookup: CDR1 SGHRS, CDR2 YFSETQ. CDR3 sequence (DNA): TGCGCCAGCAGTCCCGACAGGGTTGACTATGGCTACACCTTC. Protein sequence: CASSPDRVDYGYTF.

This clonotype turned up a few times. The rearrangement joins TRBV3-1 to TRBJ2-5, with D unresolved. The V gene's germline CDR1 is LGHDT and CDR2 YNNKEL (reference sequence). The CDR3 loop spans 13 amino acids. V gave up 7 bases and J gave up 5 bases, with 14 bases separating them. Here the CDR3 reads CASTQWTAETQYF. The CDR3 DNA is TGTGCCAGCACCCAGTGGACCGCGGAGACCCAGTACTTC.

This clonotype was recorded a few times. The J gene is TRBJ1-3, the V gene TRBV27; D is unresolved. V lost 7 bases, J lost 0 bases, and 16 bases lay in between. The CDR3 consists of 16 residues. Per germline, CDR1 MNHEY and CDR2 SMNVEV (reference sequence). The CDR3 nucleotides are TGTGCCAGCATGTCTTTCCCAGTGCGCTCTGGAAACACCATATATTTT. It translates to CASMSFPVRSGNTIYF.

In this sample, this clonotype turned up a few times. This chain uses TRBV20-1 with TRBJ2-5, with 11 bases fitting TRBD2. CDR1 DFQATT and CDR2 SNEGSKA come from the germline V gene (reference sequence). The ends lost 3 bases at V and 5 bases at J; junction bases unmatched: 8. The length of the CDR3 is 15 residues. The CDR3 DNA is TGCAGTGCTAGTCGGCTAGCGGGGGGAGAGGAGACCCAGTACTTC. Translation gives CSASRLAGGEETQYF.